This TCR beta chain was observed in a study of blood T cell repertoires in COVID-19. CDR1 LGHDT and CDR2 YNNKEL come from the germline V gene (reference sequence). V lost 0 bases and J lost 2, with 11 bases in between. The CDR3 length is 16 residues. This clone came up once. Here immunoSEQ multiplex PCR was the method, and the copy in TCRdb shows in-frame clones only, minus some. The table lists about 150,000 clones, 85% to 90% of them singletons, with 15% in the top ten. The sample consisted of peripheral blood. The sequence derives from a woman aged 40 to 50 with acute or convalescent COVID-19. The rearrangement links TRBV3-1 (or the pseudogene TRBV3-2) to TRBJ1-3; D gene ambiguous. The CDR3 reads CASSQERVTTGNTIYF. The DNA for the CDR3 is TGTGCCAGCAGCCAAGAGCGGGTGACGACTGGAAACACCATATATTTT.